Listed below are T cell receptor beta chains from one sample, sequenced in a study of shared clonotypes between healthy human individuals. Assay: immunoSEQ multiplex PCR; the TCRdb copy retains only in-frame clones and omits some. The sample has 1.5 million to 2.5 million clones, over 85% seen once. Material for sequencing was naive CD8+ T cells sorted from blood. The receptors stem from a man aged 18-30 years in good health. CDR3s include the opening cysteine and the closing phenylalanine or tryptophan. A D gene is named only where the DNA matches it firmly. A row's size may be missing; if present it is once, few, many or a size class.

V	size	length	D	J	CDR3	DNA
TRBV4-1	.	16	TRBD1	TRBJ1-1	CASSQAAQGASTEAFF	TGCGCCAGCAGCCAAGCCGCCCAGGGGGCGAGCACTGAAGCTTTCTTT
TRBV5-6	once	14	.	TRBJ1-1	CASSIQGKNTEAFF	TGTGCCAGCAGCATACAGGGTAAGAACACTGAAGCTTTCTTT
TRBV7-9	once	14	.	TRBJ2-7	CASSLDPGDYEQYF	TGTGCCAGCAGCTTAGATCCAGGGGACTACGAGCAGTACTTC
TRBV6-5	.	14	.	TRBJ2-7	CASSYSGGTNEQYF	TGTGCCAGCAGTTACTCGGGCGGTACAAACGAGCAGTACTTC
TRBV28	.	14	.	TRBJ1-4	CASSLTAYGEKLFF	TGTGCCAGCAGTTTAACCGCGTATGGTGAAAAACTGTTTTTT
TRBV11-2	.	16	.	TRBJ2-1	CASSLEGRGGDNEQFF	TGTGCCAGCAGCTTAGAGGGCAGGGGGGGAGACAATGAGCAGTTCTTC
TRBV10-1	.	14	.	TRBJ1-6	CASSETIYNSPLHF	TGCGCCAGCAGTGAAACTATCTATAATTCACCCCTCCACTTT
TRBV6-4	.	17	TRBD1	TRBJ1-1	CASSDRTGRRQDTEAFF	TGTGCCAGCAGTGACCGGACAGGGAGGAGGCAAGACACTGAAGCTTTCTTT
TRBV28	.	15	TRBD1	TRBJ2-7	CASSFFFRGNNEQYF	TGTGCCAGCAGTTTCTTTTTCAGGGGGAACAACGAGCAGTACTTC
TRBV6-5	.	13	TRBD1	TRBJ2-2	CASSSGGSGELFF	TGTGCCAGCAGTTCAGGGGGCTCCGGGGAGCTGTTTTTT
TRBV6-6	.	16	TRBD1	TRBJ2-5	CASSYLTGAYQETQYF	TGTGCCAGCAGTTACCTTACAGGGGCGTACCAAGAGACCCAGTACTTC
TRBV5-1	.	15	TRBD1	TRBJ1-4	CASKSPGQGVEKLFF	TGCGCCAGCAAAAGTCCGGGACAGGGTGTGGAAAAACTGTTTTTT
TRBV27	.	17	TRBD1	TRBJ1-4	CASSLEGTGPLNEKLFF	TGTGCCAGCAGTCTAGAAGGGACAGGGCCCCTTAATGAAAAACTGTTTTTT
TRBV7-9	.	15	TRBD1	TRBJ2-1	CASSPDRAVYNEQFF	TGTGCCAGCAGCCCGGACAGGGCGGTCTACAATGAGCAGTTCTTC
TRBV18	.	15	.	TRBJ2-1	CASSPPTQASDEQFF	TGTGCCAGCTCACCACCGACACAGGCCTCGGATGAGCAGTTCTTC
TRBV27	.	14	.	TRBJ2-7	CASNPLGSSYEQYF	TGTGCCAGCAATCCATTAGGGAGCTCCTACGAGCAGTACTTC
TRBV2	.	14	.	TRBJ2-7	CASRGGRLTYEQYF	TGTGCCAGCAGAGGGGGACGGCTAACCTACGAGCAGTACTTC
TRBV30	.	12	.	TRBJ2-1	CAWSTSGDEQFF	TGTGCCTGGAGTACCAGTGGCGATGAGCAGTTCTTC
TRBV6-1	.	13	.	TRBJ2-7	CASRDGTAYEQYF	TGTGCCAGCAGGGACGGGACGGCCTACGAGCAGTACTTC
TRBV4-3	.	15	.	TRBJ2-7	CASSLSRGYSYEQYF	TGCGCCAGCAGCCTAAGTCGCGGGTACTCCTACGAGCAGTACTTC
TRBV30	.	12	.	TRBJ1-3	CAWSVSGNTIYF	TGTGCCTGGAGTGTATCTGGAAACACCATATATTTT
TRBV6-6	.	13	.	TRBJ1-2	CASSTDRVNGYTF	TGTGCCAGCAGTACCGACAGAGTGAATGGCTACACCTTC
TRBV6-1	.	15	.	TRBJ1-3	CASSEFTGSTNTIYF	TGTGCCAGCAGTGAATTTACCGGGTCGACAAACACCATATATTTT
TRBV6-5	.	13	TRBD2	TRBJ2-3	CASSYGLADTQYF	TGTGCCAGCAGTTACGGACTAGCAGATACGCAGTATTTT
TRBV7-9	.	11	.	TRBJ2-7	CASSLEDEQYF	TGTGCCAGCAGCTTAGAGGATGAGCAGTACTTC
TRBV29-1	.	15	TRBD1	TRBJ1-2	CSVGAPGQGRDGYTF	TGCAGCGTTGGGGCTCCGGGACAGGGGAGGGATGGCTACACCTTC
TRBV28	.	20	TRBD2	TRBJ2-3	CASSSPSPYRLAGVTDTQYF	TGTGCCAGCAGTTCCCCGTCCCCATATAGACTAGCGGGAGTCACAGATACGCAGTATTTT
TRBV10-1	.	14	.	TRBJ2-7	CASSESYRPYEQYF	TGCGCCAGCAGTGAGTCGTACAGGCCCTACGAGCAGTACTTC
TRBV5-1	once	16	TRBD1	TRBJ2-3	CASSLYRGGSTDTQYF	TGCGCCAGCAGCTTATACAGGGGCGGATCCACAGATACGCAGTATTTT
TRBV5-1	.	16	TRBD1	TRBJ1-1	CASSEGQGSLKTEAFF	TGCGCCAGCAGCGAAGGACAGGGTTCATTGAAAACTGAAGCTTTCTTT
TRBV5-6	.	14	.	TRBJ2-7	CASSPRWSSYEQYF	TGTGCCAGCAGCCCCCGGTGGAGCTCCTACGAGCAGTACTTC
TRBV19	.	16	TRBD2	TRBJ2-1	CASSIVGGVSYNEQFF	TGTGCCAGTAGTATAGTTGGGGGGGTGTCCTACAATGAGCAGTTCTTC
TRBV28	.	13	.	TRBJ2-4	CASSPAGWNIQYF	TGTGCCAGCAGTCCCGCGGGGTGGAACATTCAGTACTTC
TRBV19	.	16	TRBD1	TRBJ2-2	CASNELRTGDTGELFF	TGTGCCAGTAATGAATTGAGGACAGGTGACACCGGGGAGCTGTTTTTT
TRBV2	.	16	.	TRBJ2-7	CASSDLLTGSKYEQYF	TGTGCCAGCAGTGACCTTTTGACAGGCTCTAAATACGAGCAGTACTTC
TRBV5-8	.	16	.	TRBJ1-2	CASSLLRGQPRGGYTF	TGTGCCAGCAGCTTGCTCCGGGGACAACCCAGAGGAGGCTACACCTTC
TRBV5-6	.	17	.	TRBJ1-3	CASSYEGGLSSGNTIYF	TGTGCCAGCAGCTATGAGGGAGGGCTCAGCTCTGGAAACACCATATATTTT
TRBV27	once	16	.	TRBJ2-1	CASSLSAGTFWNEQFF	TGTGCCAGCAGTTTATCGGCAGGGACGTTTTGGAATGAGCAGTTCTTC
TRBV5-6	.	17	.	TRBJ2-7	CASSFGVPGPSSSRQYF	TGTGCCAGCAGCTTTGGGGTGCCCGGACCCTCTTCATCCAGGCAGTACTTC
TRBV28	.	14	.	TRBJ2-7	CASSFPGENYEQYF	TGTGCCAGCAGTTTCCCGGGAGAAAATTACGAGCAGTACTTC
TRBV27	.	15	.	TRBJ2-7	CASSPSGPQPYEQYF	TGTGCCAGCAGTCCCTCTGGACCTCAACCCTACGAGCAGTACTTC
TRBV6-5	.	14	.	TRBJ1-5	CASSYSNQNQPQHF	TGTGCCAGCAGTTACTCGAACCAGAATCAGCCCCAGCATTTT
TRBV6-9	.	14	.	TRBJ2-1	CASSYNVDHNEQFF	TGTGCCAGCAGTTACAACGTTGATCACAATGAGCAGTTCTTC
TRBV2	once	16	TRBD2	TRBJ2-5	CASMGLAEDHGETQYF	TGTGCCAGCATGGGACTAGCGGAAGATCATGGGGAGACCCAGTACTTC
TRBV27	.	14	.	TRBJ1-3	CASSLGGSGNTIYF	TGTGCCAGCAGTTTAGGCGGTTCTGGAAACACCATATATTTT
TRBV27	.	14	.	TRBJ2-7	CASGATFLSYEQYF	TGTGCCAGCGGGGCGACATTCCTATCCTACGAGCAGTACTTC
TRBV6-1	.	18	.	TRBJ1-5	CASSENIQGTLGDQPQHF	TGTGCCAGCAGTGAAAACATTCAGGGGACTTTGGGCGATCAGCCCCAGCATTTT
TRBV7-9	.	16	TRBD2	TRBJ2-5	CASSRASGGIQETQYF	TGTGCCAGCAGCCGAGCTAGCGGGGGGATCCAAGAGACCCAGTACTTC
TRBV27	.	16	.	TRBJ1-2	CASSQISVRGGYGYTF	TGTGCCAGCAGCCAAATCTCAGTTCGGGGTGGCTATGGCTACACCTTC
TRBV4-3	once	18	TRBD2	TRBJ2-7	CASSQGLAGVEGNLEQYF	TGCGCCAGCAGCCAGGGACTAGCGGGAGTAGAAGGGAATTTGGAGCAGTACTTC
TRBV5-1	.	13	.	TRBJ2-5	CASSSGGHETQYF	TGCGCCAGCAGCTCAGGGGGGCACGAGACCCAGTACTTC
TRBV5-4	.	13	.	TRBJ2-7	CASSIGRGYEQYF	TGTGCCAGCAGCATAGGGCGGGGCTACGAGCAGTACTTC
TRBV19	.	17	.	TRBJ1-1	CASSIDNRDLSNTEAFF	TGTGCCAGTAGTATTGATAACAGGGACTTGTCGAACACTGAAGCTTTCTTT
TRBV5-1	.	12	.	TRBJ1-1	CASSLDGLEAFF	TGCGCCAGCAGCTTGGATGGGCTGGAAGCTTTCTTT
TRBV5-6	.	18	TRBD2	TRBJ2-3	CASSHEPGLAGASDTQYF	TGTGCCAGCAGCCACGAACCGGGACTAGCGGGGGCCTCAGATACGCAGTATTTT